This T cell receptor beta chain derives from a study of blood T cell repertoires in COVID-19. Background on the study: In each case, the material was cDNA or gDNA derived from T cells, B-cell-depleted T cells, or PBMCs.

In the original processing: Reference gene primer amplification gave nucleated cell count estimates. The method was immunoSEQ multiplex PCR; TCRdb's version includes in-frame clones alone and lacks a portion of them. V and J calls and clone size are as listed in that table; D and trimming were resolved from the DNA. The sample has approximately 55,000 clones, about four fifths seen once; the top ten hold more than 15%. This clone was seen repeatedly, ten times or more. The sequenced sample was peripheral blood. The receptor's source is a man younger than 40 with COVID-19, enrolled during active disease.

CDR3 nucleotide sequence: TGTGCCAGCAGCGGCGGGGGACTTGGCCCTAATTCACCCCTCCACTTT. This encodes CASSGGGLGPNSPLHF. J is TRBJ1-6 and V is TRBV3-1 (or the pseudogene TRBV3-2); maybe TRBD1 (5 bases). In germline, CDR1 is LGHDT, CDR2 YNNKEL (reference sequence). V was clipped by 5 bases and J by 6 bases, with 17 bases between them. The CDR3 is 16 amino acids.